This T cell receptor beta chain originates from a study of control samples from healthy donors and cancer patients. This clone appeared once. Germline values: CDR1 MNHEY, CDR2 SMNVEV (reference sequence). The CDR3 extends over 14 amino acids. V lost 3 bases and J lost 2, with 8 bases in between. Some clones are missing from TCRdb's copy, which holds only in-frame ones; the method was immunoSEQ multiplex PCR. The repertoire holds about 92,000 clones, roughly 78% seen once, with around a tenth in the top ten. The sequence derives from a woman aged 55-75 years in good health. This chain links TRBV27 with TRBJ2-1, with D unresolved. The sequenced material came from blood. Written as DNA, the CDR3 is TGTGCCAGCAGTTTTGGTTACCCCTACAATGAGCAGTTCTTC. As protein: CASSFGYPYNEQFF.